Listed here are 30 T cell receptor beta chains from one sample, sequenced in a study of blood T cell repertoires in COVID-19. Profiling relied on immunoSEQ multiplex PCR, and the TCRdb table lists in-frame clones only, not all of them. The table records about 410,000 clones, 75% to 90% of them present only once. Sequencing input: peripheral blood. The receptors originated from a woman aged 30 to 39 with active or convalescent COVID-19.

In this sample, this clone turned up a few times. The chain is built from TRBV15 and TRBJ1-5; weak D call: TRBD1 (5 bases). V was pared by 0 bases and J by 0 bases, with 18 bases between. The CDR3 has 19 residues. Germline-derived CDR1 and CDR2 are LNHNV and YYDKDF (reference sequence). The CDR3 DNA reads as TGTGCCACCAGCAGAGAGGGCTTGACAGAATTTTATAGCAATCAGCCCCAGCATTTT. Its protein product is CATSREGLTEFYSNQPQHF.

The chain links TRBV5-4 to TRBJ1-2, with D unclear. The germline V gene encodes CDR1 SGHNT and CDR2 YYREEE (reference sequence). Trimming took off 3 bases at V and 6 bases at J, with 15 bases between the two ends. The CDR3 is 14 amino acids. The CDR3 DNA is TGTGCCAGCAGCTCTAGCGGCTGGGAGGATGGCTACACCTTC. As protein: CASSSSGWEDGYTF.

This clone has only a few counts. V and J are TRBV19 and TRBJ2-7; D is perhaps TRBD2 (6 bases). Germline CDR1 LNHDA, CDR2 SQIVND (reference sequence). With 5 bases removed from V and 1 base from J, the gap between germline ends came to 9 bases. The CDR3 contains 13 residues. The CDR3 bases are TGTGCCAGTAGTGCGACTAGTTCCTACGAGCAGTACTTC. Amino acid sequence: CASSATSSYEQYF. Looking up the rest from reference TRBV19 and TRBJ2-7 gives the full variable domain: DGGITQSPKYLFRKEGQNVTLSCEQNLNHDAMYWYRQDPGQGLRLIYYSQIVNDFQKGDIAEGYSVSREKKESFPLTVTSAQKNPTAFYLCASSATSSYEQYFGPGTRLTVT.

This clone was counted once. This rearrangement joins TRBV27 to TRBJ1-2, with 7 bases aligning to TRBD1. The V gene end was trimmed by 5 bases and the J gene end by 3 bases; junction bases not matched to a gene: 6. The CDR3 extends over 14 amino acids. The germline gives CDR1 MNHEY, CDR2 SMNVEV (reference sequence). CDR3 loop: CASSMKGAYYGYTF. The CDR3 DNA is TGTGCCAGCAGTATGAAGGGGGCGTACTATGGCTACACCTTC.

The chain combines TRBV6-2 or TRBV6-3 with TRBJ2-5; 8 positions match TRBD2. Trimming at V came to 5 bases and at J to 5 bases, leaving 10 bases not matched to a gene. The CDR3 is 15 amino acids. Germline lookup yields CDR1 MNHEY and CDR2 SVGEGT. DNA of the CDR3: TGTGCCAGCAGTCCAACCGGGGGGGCCTATGAGACCCAGTACTTC. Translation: CASSPTGGAYETQYF.

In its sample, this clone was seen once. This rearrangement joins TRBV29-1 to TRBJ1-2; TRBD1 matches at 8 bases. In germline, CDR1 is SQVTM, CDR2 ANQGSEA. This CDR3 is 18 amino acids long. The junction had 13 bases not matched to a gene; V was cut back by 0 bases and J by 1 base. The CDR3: CSVEDLKGQVALNYGYTF. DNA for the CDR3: TGCAGCGTTGAAGATCTAAAGGGACAGGTGGCCCTTAACTATGGCTACACCTTC.

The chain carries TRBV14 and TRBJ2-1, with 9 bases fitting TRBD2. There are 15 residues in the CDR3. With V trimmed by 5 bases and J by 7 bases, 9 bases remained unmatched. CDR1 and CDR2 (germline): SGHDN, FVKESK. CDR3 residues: CASSVWLAGRNEQFF. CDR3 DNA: TGTGCCAGCAGCGTGTGGCTAGCGGGACGGAATGAGCAGTTCTTC.

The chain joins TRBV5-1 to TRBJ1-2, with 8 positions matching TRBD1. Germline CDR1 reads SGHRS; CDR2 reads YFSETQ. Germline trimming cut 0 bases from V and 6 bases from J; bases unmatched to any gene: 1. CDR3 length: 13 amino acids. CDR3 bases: TGCGCCAGCAGCTTGGGACAGGGGAATGGCTACACCTTC. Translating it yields CASSLGQGNGYTF.

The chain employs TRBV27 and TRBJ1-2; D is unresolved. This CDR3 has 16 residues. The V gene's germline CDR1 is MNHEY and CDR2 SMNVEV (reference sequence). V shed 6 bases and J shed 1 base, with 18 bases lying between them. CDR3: CASSSAGGPNNYGYTF. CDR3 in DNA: TGTGCCAGCAGCTCCGCGGGCGGCCCGAATAACTATGGCTACACCTTC.

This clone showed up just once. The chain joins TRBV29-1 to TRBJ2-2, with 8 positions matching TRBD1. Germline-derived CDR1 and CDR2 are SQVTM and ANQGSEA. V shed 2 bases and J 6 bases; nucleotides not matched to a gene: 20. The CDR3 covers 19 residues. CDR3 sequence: CSVERSGRGQEARAGELFF. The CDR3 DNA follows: TGCAGCGTTGAAAGGTCGGGCAGGGGGCAGGAAGCAAGGGCCGGGGAGCTGTTTTTT.

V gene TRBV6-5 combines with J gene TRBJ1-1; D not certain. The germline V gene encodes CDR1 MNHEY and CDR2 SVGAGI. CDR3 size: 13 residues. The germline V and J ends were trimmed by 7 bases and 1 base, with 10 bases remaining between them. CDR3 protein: CASTAGQNTEAFF. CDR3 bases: TGTGCCAGCACCGCAGGCCAGAACACTGAAGCTTTCTTT.

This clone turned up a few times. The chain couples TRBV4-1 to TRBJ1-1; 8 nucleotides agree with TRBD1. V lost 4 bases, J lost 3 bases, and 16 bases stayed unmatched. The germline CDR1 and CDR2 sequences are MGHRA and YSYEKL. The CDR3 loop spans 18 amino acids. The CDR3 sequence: CASSRLFPGGEADTEAFF. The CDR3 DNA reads TGCGCCAGCAGCCGCCTATTCCCAGGGGGCGAGGCGGACACTGAAGCTTTCTTT.

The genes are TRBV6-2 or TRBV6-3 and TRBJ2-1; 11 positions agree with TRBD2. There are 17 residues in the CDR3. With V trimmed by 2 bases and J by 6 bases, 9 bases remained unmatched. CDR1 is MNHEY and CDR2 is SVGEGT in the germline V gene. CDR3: CASSYQGRLAGGNEQFF. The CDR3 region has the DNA TGTGCCAGCAGTTACCAGGGGAGGCTAGCGGGAGGCAATGAGCAGTTCTTC.

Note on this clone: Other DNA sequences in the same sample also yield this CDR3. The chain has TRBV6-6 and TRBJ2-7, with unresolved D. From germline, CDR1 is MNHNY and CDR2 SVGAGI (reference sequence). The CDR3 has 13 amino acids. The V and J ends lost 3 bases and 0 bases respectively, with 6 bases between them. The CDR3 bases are TGTGCCAGCAGTTATAGCACCTCCTACGAGCAGTACTTC. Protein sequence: CASSYSTSYEQYF.

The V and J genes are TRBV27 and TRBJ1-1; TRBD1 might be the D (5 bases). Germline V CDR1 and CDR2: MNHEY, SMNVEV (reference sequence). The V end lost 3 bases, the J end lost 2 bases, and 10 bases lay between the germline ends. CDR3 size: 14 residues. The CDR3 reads CASSFAGRNTEAFF. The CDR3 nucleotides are TGTGCCAGCAGTTTCGCGGGACGAAACACTGAAGCTTTCTTT.

CDR3 sequence reads: CSGGQDGYTF. CDR3 nucleotide sequence: TGCAGCGGGGGACAGGATGGCTACACCTTC. The V gene is TRBV29-1, the J gene TRBJ1-2, with 8 bases fitting TRBD1. CDR1 SQVTM and CDR2 ANQGSEA come from the germline V gene. The CDR3 is 10 residues long. The ends lost 7 bases at V and 6 bases at J; junction bases unmatched: 1.

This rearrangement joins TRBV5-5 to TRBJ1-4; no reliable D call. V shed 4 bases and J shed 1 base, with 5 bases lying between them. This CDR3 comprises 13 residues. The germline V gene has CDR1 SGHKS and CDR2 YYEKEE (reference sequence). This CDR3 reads CASSLLTNEKLFF. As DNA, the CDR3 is TGTGCCAGCAGCCTTTTAACTAATGAAAAACTGTTTTTT.

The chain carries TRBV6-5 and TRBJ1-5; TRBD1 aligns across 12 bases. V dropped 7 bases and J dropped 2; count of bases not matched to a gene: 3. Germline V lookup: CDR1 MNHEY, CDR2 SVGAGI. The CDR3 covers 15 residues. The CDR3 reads CASKGQGAGNQPQHF. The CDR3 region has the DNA TGTGCCAGCAAGGGACAGGGGGCTGGCAATCAGCCCCAGCATTTT.

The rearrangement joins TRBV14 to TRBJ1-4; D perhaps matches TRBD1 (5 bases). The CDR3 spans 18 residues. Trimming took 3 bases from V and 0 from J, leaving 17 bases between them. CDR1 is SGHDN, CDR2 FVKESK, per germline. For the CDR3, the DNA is TGTGCCAGCAGCCAGCGACCGGGGAGGGGACCAACTAATGAAAAACTGTTTTTT. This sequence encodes CASSQRPGRGPTNEKLFF.

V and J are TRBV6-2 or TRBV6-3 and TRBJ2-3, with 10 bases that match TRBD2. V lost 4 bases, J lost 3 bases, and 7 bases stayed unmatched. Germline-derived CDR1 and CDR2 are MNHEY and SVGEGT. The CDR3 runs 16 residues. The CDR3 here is CASSFEGLALTDTQYF. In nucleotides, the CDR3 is TGTGCCAGCAGTTTCGAGGGACTAGCGCTTACAGATACGCAGTATTTT.

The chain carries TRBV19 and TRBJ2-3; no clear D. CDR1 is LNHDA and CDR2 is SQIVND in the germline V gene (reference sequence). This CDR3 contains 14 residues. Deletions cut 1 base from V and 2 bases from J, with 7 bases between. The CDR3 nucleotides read TGTGCCAGTAGTATAGGTACTTACACAGATACGCAGTATTTT. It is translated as CASSIGTYTDTQYF.

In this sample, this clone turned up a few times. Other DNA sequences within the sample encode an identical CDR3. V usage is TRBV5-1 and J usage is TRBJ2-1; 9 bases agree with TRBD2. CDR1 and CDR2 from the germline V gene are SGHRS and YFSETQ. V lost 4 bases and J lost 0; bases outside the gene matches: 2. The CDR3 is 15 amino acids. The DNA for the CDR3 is TGCGCCAGCAGCCTTAGCGGGAGCTCCTACAATGAGCAGTTCTTC. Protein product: CASSLSGSSYNEQFF.

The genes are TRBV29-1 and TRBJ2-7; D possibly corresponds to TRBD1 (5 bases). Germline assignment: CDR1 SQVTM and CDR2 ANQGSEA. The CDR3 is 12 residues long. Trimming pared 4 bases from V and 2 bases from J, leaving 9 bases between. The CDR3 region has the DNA TGCAGCGTTGTTGGGGCTACCTACGAGCAGTACTTC. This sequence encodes CSVVGATYEQYF.

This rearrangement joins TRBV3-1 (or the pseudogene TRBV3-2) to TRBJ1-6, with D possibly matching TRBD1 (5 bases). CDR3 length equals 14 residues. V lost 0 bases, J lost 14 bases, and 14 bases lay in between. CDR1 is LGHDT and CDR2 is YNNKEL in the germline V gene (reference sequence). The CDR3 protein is CASSQDGGSRTLHF. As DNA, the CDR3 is TGTGCCAGCAGCCAAGATGGGGGGAGTCGTACCCTCCACTTT.

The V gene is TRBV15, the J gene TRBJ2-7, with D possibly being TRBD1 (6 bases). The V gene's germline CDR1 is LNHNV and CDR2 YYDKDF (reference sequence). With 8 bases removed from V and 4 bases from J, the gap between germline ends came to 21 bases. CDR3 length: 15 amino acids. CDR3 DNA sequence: TGTGCCACCGCAGGCCTAGGACAGCACCCATACGAGCAGTACTTC. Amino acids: CATAGLGQHPYEQYF.

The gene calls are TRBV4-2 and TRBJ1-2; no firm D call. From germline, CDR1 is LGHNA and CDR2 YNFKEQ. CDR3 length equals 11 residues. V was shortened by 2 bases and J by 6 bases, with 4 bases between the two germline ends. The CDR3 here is CASSQQNGYTF. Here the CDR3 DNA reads TGTGCCAGCAGCCAACAAAATGGCTACACCTTC.

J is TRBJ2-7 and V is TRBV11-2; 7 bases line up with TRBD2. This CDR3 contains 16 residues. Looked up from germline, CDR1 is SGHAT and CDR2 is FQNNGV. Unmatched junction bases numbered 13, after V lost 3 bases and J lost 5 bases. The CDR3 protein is CASSFLGSGGGDEQYF. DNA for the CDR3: TGTGCCAGCAGCTTTTTAGGCTCCGGGGGAGGGGACGAGCAGTACTTC.

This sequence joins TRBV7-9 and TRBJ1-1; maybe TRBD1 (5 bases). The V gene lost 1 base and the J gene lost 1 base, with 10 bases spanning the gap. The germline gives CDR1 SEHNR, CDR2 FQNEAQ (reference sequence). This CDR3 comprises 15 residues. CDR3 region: CASSLVPTENTEAFF. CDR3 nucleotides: TGTGCCAGCAGCTTAGTCCCGACAGAGAACACTGAAGCTTTCTTT. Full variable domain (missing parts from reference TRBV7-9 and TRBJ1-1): DTGVSQNPRHKITKRGQNVTFRCDPISEHNRLYWYRQTLGQGPEFLTYFQNEAQLEKSRLLSDRFSAERPKGSFSTLEIQRTEQGDSAMYLCASSLVPTENTEAFFGQGTRLTVV.

The chain's CDR3 is CASSLVTSGRAVYEQFF. The CDR3 coding sequence is TGTGCCAGCAGCTTAGTGACTAGCGGGAGGGCGGTCTATGAGCAGTTCTTC. The J gene is TRBJ2-1, the V gene TRBV7-6; TRBD2 agrees at 14 bases. V dropped 1 base and J dropped 8; count of bases not matched to a gene: 7. The V gene's germline CDR1 is SGHVS and CDR2 FNYEAQ. The CDR3 loop spans 17 amino acids.

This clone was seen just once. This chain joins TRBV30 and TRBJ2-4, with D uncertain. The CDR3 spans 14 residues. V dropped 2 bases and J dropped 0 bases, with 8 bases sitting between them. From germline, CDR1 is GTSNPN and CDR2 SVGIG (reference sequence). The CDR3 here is CAWSTVLAKNIQYF. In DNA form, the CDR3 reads TGTGCCTGGAGTACGGTGTTAGCCAAAAACATTCAGTACTTC.